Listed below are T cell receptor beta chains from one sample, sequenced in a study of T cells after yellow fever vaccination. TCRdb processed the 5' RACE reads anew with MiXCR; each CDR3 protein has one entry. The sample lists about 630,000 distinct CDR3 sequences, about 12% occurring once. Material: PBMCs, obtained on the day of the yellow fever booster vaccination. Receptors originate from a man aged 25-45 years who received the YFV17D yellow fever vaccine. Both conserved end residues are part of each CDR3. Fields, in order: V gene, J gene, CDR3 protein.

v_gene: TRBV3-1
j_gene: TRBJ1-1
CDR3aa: CASSQDKQVEAFF

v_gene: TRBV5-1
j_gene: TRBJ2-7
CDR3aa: CASSYLAGEGEQYF

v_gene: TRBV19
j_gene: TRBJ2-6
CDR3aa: CASSIRLGEGASGANVLTF

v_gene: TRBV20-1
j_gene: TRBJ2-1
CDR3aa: CSARTSGLSSYNEQFF

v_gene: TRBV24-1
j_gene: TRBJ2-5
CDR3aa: CATSDPRGGGLETQYF

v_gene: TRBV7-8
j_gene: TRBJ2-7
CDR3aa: CASSFGQGGEQYF

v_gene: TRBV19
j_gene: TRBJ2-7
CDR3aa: CASSAAGPYEQYF

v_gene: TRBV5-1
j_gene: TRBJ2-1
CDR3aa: CASSLGPSNLYNEQFF

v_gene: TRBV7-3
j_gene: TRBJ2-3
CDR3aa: CASSLNAYSSTDTQYF

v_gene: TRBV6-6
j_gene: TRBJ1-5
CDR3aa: CAVRDRDQPQHF

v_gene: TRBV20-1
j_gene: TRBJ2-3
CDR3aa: CSASPSGLAGRGNTQYF

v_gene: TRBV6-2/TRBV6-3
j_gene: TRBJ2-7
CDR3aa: CASRHRTGETYEQYF

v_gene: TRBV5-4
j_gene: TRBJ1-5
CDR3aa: CASRQALGEQPQHF

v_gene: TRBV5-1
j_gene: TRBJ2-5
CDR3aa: CASGTGRETQYF

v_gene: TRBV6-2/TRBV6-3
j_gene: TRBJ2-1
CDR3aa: CASTLTGTGSGEQFF

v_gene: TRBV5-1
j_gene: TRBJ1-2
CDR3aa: CASSLELRADVGYGYTF

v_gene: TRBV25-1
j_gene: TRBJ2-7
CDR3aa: CASSREAFGGHEQYF

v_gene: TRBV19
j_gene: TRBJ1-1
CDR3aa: CVSETGMNTEAFF

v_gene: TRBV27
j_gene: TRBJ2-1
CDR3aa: CASSLVWDRANEQFF

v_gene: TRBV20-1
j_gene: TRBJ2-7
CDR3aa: CSASPTLGQQTEGQYF

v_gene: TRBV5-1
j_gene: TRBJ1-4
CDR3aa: CASSLYGGVTNEKLFF

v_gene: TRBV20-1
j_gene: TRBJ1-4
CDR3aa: CSASRGAAFEKLFF

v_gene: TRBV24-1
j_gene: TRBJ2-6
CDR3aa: CATSSAGANVLTF

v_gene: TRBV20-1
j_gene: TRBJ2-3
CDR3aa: CSAGGGATDTQYF

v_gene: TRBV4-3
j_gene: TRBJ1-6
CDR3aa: CASSHQDRDNSPLHF